Following are 5 T cell receptor beta chains from one sample sequenced in a study of blood T cell repertoires in COVID-19. Libraries were prepared by immunoSEQ multiplex PCR; TCRdb keeps only in-frame clonotypes and omits some of them. The sample has over 250,000 clones; over 75% are singletons. Sequences were obtained from peripheral blood. Receptor source: a woman aged 25-40 years with acute or convalescent COVID-19.

The J gene is TRBJ1-2, the V gene TRBV6-2 or TRBV6-3; the D gene is possibly TRBD1 (5 bases). CDR1 and CDR2 (germline): MNHEY, SVGEGT. The V end lost 3 bases, the J end lost 2 bases, and 19 bases lay between the germline ends. This CDR3 contains 17 residues. CDR3 sequence (DNA): TGTGCCAGCAGTTATCCTACCTGGGGGGAACACAACTATGGCTACACCTTC. Its translation is CASSYPTWGEHNYGYTF.

The chain carries TRBV1 and TRBJ2-7; TRBD2 is the table's D call, not checked against the DNA. TRBV1 is a recognized pseudogene. The CDR3 has 16 amino acids. CDR3 sequence reads: CTSSQEETSGNYEQYF. The CDR3 DNA is TGCACCAGCAGCCAAGAAGAGACTAGCGGAAATTACGAGCAGTACTTC.

The chain has TRBV27 and TRBJ1-6, with D uncertain. The germline V gene has CDR1 MNHEY and CDR2 SMNVEV (reference sequence). This CDR3 is built from 15 residues. The germline V and J ends were trimmed by 3 bases and 8 bases, with 14 bases remaining between them. The CDR3 here is CASSFSPTADSPLHF. CDR3 sequence (DNA): TGTGCCAGCAGTTTTTCCCCCACCGCGGATTCACCCCTCCACTTT.

This clone was counted only a few times. The chain uses TRBV10-3 and TRBJ2-7, with 10 bases lining up with TRBD2. The germline V gene encodes CDR1 ENHRY and CDR2 SYGVKD. V gave up 0 bases and J gave up 2 bases; unmatched junction bases: 4. The CDR3 has 16 residues. This CDR3 reads CAISESGLARPYEQYF. CDR3 sequence (DNA): TGTGCCATCAGTGAGTCGGGACTAGCGAGGCCCTACGAGCAGTACTTC.

On this clone itself: Other DNA sequences in this specimen translate into the identical CDR3. The J gene is TRBJ2-5, the V gene TRBV5-1, with 8 bases lining up with TRBD2. The CDR3 totals 14 residues. CDR1 and CDR2 (germline): SGHRS, YFSETQ. V lost 0 bases and J lost 5; bases outside the gene matches: 3. In nucleotides, the CDR3 is TGCGCCAGCAGCTTGGGAACTAGCGGTGAGACCCAGTACTTC. This translates into CASSLGTSGETQYF.